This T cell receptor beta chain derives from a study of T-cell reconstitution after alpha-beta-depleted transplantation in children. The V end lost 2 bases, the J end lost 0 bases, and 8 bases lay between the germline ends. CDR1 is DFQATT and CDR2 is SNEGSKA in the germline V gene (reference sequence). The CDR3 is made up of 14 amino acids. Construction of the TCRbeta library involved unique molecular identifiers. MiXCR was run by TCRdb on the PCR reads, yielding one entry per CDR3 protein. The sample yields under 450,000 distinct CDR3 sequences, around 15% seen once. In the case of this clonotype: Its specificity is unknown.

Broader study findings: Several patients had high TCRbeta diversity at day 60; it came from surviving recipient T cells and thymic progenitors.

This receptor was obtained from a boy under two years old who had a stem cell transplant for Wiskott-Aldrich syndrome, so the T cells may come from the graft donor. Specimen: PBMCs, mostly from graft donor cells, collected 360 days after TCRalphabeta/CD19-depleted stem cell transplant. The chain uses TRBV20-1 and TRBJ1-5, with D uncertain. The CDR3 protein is CSARFDNSNQPQHF. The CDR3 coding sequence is TGCAGTGCTAGATTTGATAATAGCAATCAGCCCCAGCATTTT.